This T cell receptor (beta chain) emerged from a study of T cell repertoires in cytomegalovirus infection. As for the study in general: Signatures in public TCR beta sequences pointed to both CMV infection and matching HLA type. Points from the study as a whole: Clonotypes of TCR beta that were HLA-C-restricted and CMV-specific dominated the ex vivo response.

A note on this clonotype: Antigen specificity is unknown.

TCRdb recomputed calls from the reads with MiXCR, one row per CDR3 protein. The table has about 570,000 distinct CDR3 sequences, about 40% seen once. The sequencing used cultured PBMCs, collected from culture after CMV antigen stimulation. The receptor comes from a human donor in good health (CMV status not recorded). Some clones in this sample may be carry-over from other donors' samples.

The CDR3 DNA is TGTGCCAGCACCCTGGGACTAGTAGGCATCGATGAGCAGTTCTTC. This gives the protein CASTLGLVGIDEQFF. The rearrangement links TRBV12-3 or TRBV12-4 to TRBJ2-1, with 8 bases matching TRBD2. Trimming took 7 bases from V and 8 from J; bases not matched to a gene: 13. The CDR3 is made up of 15 amino acids.